This T cell receptor beta chain was found in a study of T cell changes during pregnancy in multiple sclerosis. Data came from immunoSEQ multiplex PCR; TCRdb stores just in-frame clones and leaves some out. Among over 25,000 clones listed, about 88% were seen once. The specimen was CD8+ T cells from peripheral blood mononuclear cells, collected in the third trimester of pregnancy. The source of this sequence is a female donor with multiple sclerosis, enrolled in a pregnancy study.

CDR3 loop: CSVSNRGLAKNIQYF. CDR3 coding DNA: TGCAGCGTTAGCAACAGGGGGCTGGCCAAAAACATTCAGTACTTC. The chain combines TRBV29-1 with TRBJ2-4; 9 bases fit TRBD1. Germline CDR1 SQVTM, CDR2 ANQGSEA. The CDR3 covers 15 residues. Losses at the gene ends were 5 bases for V and 1 base for J; bases not matched to a gene: 6.